Below, 5 T cell receptor beta chains from the same sample are listed, as sequenced in a study of cytomegalovirus exposure and HLA in healthy donors. Sequencing was performed with immunoSEQ multiplex PCR; in TCRdb, only in-frame clones are kept and a portion is missing. The sample carries 180,000 or so clones, around nine tenths recorded once. The sample comprised PBMCs. Every receptor here comes from a man aged 25-40 years in good health and CMV-seropositive.

This clone was seen more than once but under ten times. The rearrangement uses TRBV12-5 and TRBJ1-1; D not resolved. Trimming shortened V by 5 bases and J by 1 base, and 8 bases separated the two germline ends. Per germline, CDR1 LGHNT and CDR2 FRNRAP. This CDR3 region has 13 residues. CDR3 sequence: CASGVEENTEAFF. CDR3 DNA sequence: TGTGCTAGTGGTGTAGAAGAGAACACTGAAGCTTTCTTT.

This clone was detected once. The chain has TRBV7-2 and TRBJ2-3; D perhaps matches TRBD1 (6 bases). Trimming stripped 5 bases from V and 2 bases from J, with 11 bases between. The CDR3 is 14 residues long. Germline CDR1 and CDR2: SGHTA and FQGNSA. The CDR3 nucleotides read TGTGCCAGCAGCCCTGGGGGCTACACAGATACGCAGTATTTT. Its translation is CASSPGGYTDTQYF.

This clone was seen only a few times. The chain joins TRBV15 to TRBJ1-1, with D possibly TRBD1 on 5 matching bases. The CDR3 covers 16 residues. Germline assignment: CDR1 LNHNV and CDR2 YYDKDF (reference sequence). V lost 0 bases and J 0 bases, leaving 11 bases between the germline ends. CDR3 protein: CATSRDPLQVNTEAFF. The CDR3 nucleotides are TGTGCCACCAGCAGAGATCCCTTACAGGTGAACACTGAAGCTTTCTTT. The variable domain in full, with the rest retrieved from reference TRBV15 and TRBJ1-1, is DAMVIQNPRYQVTQFGKPVTLSCSQTLNHNVMYWYQQKSSQAPKLLFHYYDKDFNNEADTPDNFQSRRPNTSFCFLDIRSPGLGDTAMYLCATSRDPLQVNTEAFFGQGTRLTVV.

The chain joins TRBV6-5 to TRBJ2-6, with D possibly being TRBD1 (6 bases). V lost 5 bases to trimming and J lost 3 bases, with 8 bases between them. Germline CDR1 and CDR2: MNHEY and SVGAGI. The CDR3 totals 14 residues. DNA of the CDR3: TGTGCCAGCAGTGAGGACAGTGGGGCCAACGTCCTGACTTTC. Translating gives CASSEDSGANVLTF.

This clone appeared a few times. The chain uses TRBV6-6 and TRBJ2-2; D may be TRBD1 or TRBD2 (5 bases each). In germline, CDR1 is MNHNY, CDR2 SVGAGI (reference sequence). The V gene lost 2 bases and the J gene lost 7 bases, with 8 bases spanning the gap. The CDR3 loop spans 13 amino acids. The CDR3 reads CASSYGTYGELFF. For the CDR3, the DNA is TGTGCCAGCAGTTACGGGACGTACGGGGAGCTGTTTTTT.